The 19 T cell receptor beta chains presented below share a single source sample, sequenced in a study of T cell repertoires in cytomegalovirus infection. TCRdb fed the reads into MiXCR, producing one record per CDR3 protein. The sample has about 180,000 distinct CDR3 sequences; approximately 14% are singletons. Sequenced: PBMCs. These receptors originate from a human donor in good health (CMV status not recorded). Some clones in this sample may be carry-over from other donors' samples.

The chain has TRBV11-2 and TRBJ2-1; 7 bases map to TRBD1. CDR1 is SGHAT and CDR2 is FQNNGV in the germline V gene. The CDR3 is 16 amino acids. The V and J ends lost 3 bases and 0 bases, in that order; junction bases with no gene match: 5. CDR3 bases: TGTGCCAGCAGCTTGAGGGGGCTGGCCTCCTACAATGAGCAGTTCTTC. Translating it yields CASSLRGLASYNEQFF.

The table lists this clonotype with a few counts. The chain uses TRBV27 and TRBJ1-1, with D perhaps matching TRBD1 (5 bases). Germline values: CDR1 MNHEY, CDR2 SMNVEV (reference sequence). The CDR3 totals 13 residues. The germline V and J ends were trimmed by 7 bases and 6 bases, with 15 bases remaining between them. The CDR3, as DNA: TGTGCCAGCACTACCGGGGGGGGGGCTGAAGCTTTCTTT. Amino acid sequence: CASTTGGGAEAFF.

This clonotype was observed a handful of times. V usage is TRBV4-1 and J usage is TRBJ2-2, with a weak D call TRBD2 (5 bases). With 2 bases removed from V and 4 bases from J, the gap between germline ends came to 11 bases. Per germline, CDR1 MGHRA and CDR2 YSYEKL. The CDR3 has 15 residues. The CDR3: CASSQYTAGTGELFF. CDR3 nucleotides: TGCGCCAGCAGCCAATACACCGCGGGCACCGGGGAGCTGTTTTTT.

This clonotype was counted at least ten times. The chain links TRBV7-2 to TRBJ1-2; 9 bases fit TRBD1. CDR3 length: 14 amino acids. The V gene's germline CDR1 is SGHTA and CDR2 FQGNSA. V lost 5 bases and J lost 8; bases outside the gene matches: 9. The CDR3: CASSQTLDRGGYTF. DNA of the CDR3: TGTGCCAGCAGCCAAACCCTGGACAGGGGCGGCTACACCTTC.

This clonotype has at least ten counts. The chain has TRBV27 and TRBJ2-3; TRBD2 aligns across 12 bases. Trimming removed 5 bases from V and 2 bases from J; junction bases left unmatched: 5. CDR1 and CDR2 (germline): MNHEY, SMNVEV (reference sequence). This CDR3 has 16 amino acids. In nucleotides, the CDR3 is TGTGCCAGCAGTCAGACTAGCGGGGGTCCCACAGATACGCAGTATTTT. The encoded protein is CASSQTSGGPTDTQYF.

The chain uses TRBV6-4 and TRBJ1-2; a possible D gene is TRBD1 (5 bases). V lost 6 bases and J 4 bases, leaving 12 bases between the germline ends. Per germline, CDR1 MRHNA and CDR2 SNTAGT. The CDR3 contains 13 residues. The CDR3 coding sequence is TGTGCCAGCAGCGTCGGGGCCGGCTATGGCTACACCTTC. This translates into CASSVGAGYGYTF.

This clonotype was detected a few times. The CDR3 loop is CASSYSGTAYEQYF. In DNA, the CDR3 is TGTGCCAGCAGTTACTCCGGGACAGCCTACGAGCAGTACTTC. V and J are TRBV6-2 or TRBV6-3 and TRBJ2-7; TRBD1 agrees at 7 bases. V lost 0 bases to trimming and J lost 2 bases; unmatched junction nucleotides: 1. Germline V lookup: CDR1 MNHEY, CDR2 SVGEGT. CDR3 length: 14 amino acids.

This chain joins TRBV24-1 and TRBJ2-1, with 8 nucleotides matching TRBD2. CDR1 and CDR2 from the germline V gene are KGHDR and SFDVKD. The V gene end was trimmed by 4 bases and the J gene end by 5 bases; junction bases not matched to a gene: 3. This CDR3 region has 14 residues. DNA for the CDR3: TGTGCCACCAGTGACCGACTAGCGAACAATGAGCAGTTCTTC. Translated: CATSDRLANNEQFF.

This clonotype was seen at least ten times. The rearrangement uses TRBV12-3 or TRBV12-4 and TRBJ1-4; D perhaps matches TRBD1 (6 bases). V shed 3 bases and J shed 4 bases, with 9 bases lying between them. The CDR3 extends over 14 amino acids. In DNA, the CDR3 is TGTGCCAGCAGTTTTTCAGGGGTTAATGAAAAACTGTTTTTT. This encodes CASSFSGVNEKLFF.

The chain uses TRBV6-2 or TRBV6-3 and TRBJ1-5, with a tentative D call TRBD1 (6 bases). Germline CDR1 is MNHEY and CDR2 is SVGEGT. The CDR3 runs 16 residues. The V gene lost 4 bases and the J gene lost 2 bases, with 15 bases spanning the gap. In DNA form, the CDR3 reads TGTGCCAGCAGTTCGAGGGCGACAGGCGGCAATCAGCCCCAGCATTTT. Its translation is CASSSRATGGNQPQHF.

The table lists this clonotype with many counts. The chain combines TRBV7-2 with TRBJ2-3; TRBD2 aligns across 11 bases. Trimming removed 5 bases from V and 6 bases from J; junction bases left unmatched: 4. CDR1 and CDR2 (germline): SGHTA, FQGNSA. The CDR3 has 14 amino acids. This CDR3 is CASSPVAGGDTQYF. In nucleotides, the CDR3 is TGTGCCAGCAGCCCCGTAGCGGGAGGGGATACGCAGTATTTT.

This sequence joins TRBV29-1 and TRBJ1-2; perhaps TRBD1 as D (6 bases). The CDR3 has 10 amino acids. V lost 4 bases, J lost 8 bases, and 8 bases lay in between. Looked up from germline, CDR1 is SQVTM and CDR2 is ANQGSEA. As DNA, the CDR3 is TGCAGCGTTGCTGGGGGCGGCTACACCTTC. As protein: CSVAGGGYTF.

The rearrangement links TRBV29-1 to TRBJ1-2, with TRBD1 as a possible D gene (5 bases). Germline assignment: CDR1 SQVTM and CDR2 ANQGSEA. The CDR3 is 14 residues long. Between the trimmed V and J ends, which lost 0 bases and 5 bases, there was a span of 13 bases. In DNA form, the CDR3 reads TGCAGCGTTGAAGAGGGGACGGGATGGTATGGCTACACCTTC. This translates into CSVEEGTGWYGYTF. Complete variable domain (other parts from reference TRBV29-1 and TRBJ1-2): SAVISQKPSRDICQRGTSLTIQCQVDSQVTMMFWYRQQPGQSLTLIATANQGSEATYESGFVIDKFPISRPNLTFSTLTVSNMSPEDSSIYLCSVEEGTGWYGYTFGSGTRLTVV.

This clonotype was observed at least ten times. V and J are TRBV14 and TRBJ2-5; no clear D. This CDR3 is built from 17 residues. V lost 1 base and J 4 bases, leaving 19 bases between the germline ends. Germline CDR1 is SGHDN and CDR2 is FVKESK. CDR3 bases: TGTGCCAGCAGCCAAGGAGTGTTCTCCCCTTGGAGAGAGACCCAGTACTTC. This gives the protein CASSQGVFSPWRETQYF.

The sample holds a few counts of this clonotype. The J gene is TRBJ2-2, the V gene TRBV29-1, with 8 bases matching TRBD2. J lost 5 bases, V lost 5 bases, and 7 bases had no gene match. The V gene's germline CDR1 is SQVTM and CDR2 ANQGSEA. The CDR3 is made up of 14 amino acids. DNA for the CDR3: TGCAGCGTTAGGTGGGCTAGCGGGACCGGGGAGCTGTTTTTT. The encoded protein is CSVRWASGTGELFF.

Ten or more counts support this clonotype. CDR3 in amino acids: CASSLLGLADYEQYF. CDR3 sequence (DNA): TGTGCCAGCAGTTTATTGGGACTAGCAGACTACGAGCAGTACTTC. The chain joins TRBV28 to TRBJ2-7; 9 bases match TRBD2. Germline CDR1 reads MDHEN; CDR2 reads SYDVKM. The junction had 4 bases not matched to a gene; V was cut back by 1 base and J by 3 bases. The CDR3 covers 15 residues.

This clonotype was observed at least ten times. This chain uses TRBV7-9 with TRBJ1-5; D remains unclear. The length of the CDR3 is 13 residues. CDR1 and CDR2 from the germline V gene are SEHNR and FQNEAQ (reference sequence). The germline V and J ends were trimmed by 9 bases and 3 bases, with 12 bases remaining between them. The CDR3 is CASNQEYNQPQHF. CDR3 nucleotides: TGTGCCAGTAACCAGGAGTACAATCAGCCCCAGCATTTT.

V gene TRBV18 combines with J gene TRBJ2-7; D gene ambiguous. CDR1 and CDR2 (germline): KGHSH, LQKENI. Trimming removed 6 bases from V and 0 bases from J, with 12 bases in between. This CDR3 is built from 14 residues. CDR3 residues: CASSPQQNSYEQYF. In nucleotides, the CDR3 is TGTGCCAGCTCCCCCCAGCAGAACTCCTACGAGCAGTACTTC.

The V call is TRBV29-1, the J call TRBJ2-4; the D gene could be TRBD1 or TRBD2 (6 bases each). Trimming stripped 6 bases from V and 0 bases from J, with 21 bases between. The CDR3 extends over 17 amino acids. CDR1 and CDR2 from the germline V gene are SQVTM and ANQGSEA. CDR3: CSVRGNAGGLAKNIQYF. Here the CDR3 DNA reads TGCAGCGTGAGGGGGAACGCTGGGGGACTAGCCAAAAACATTCAGTACTTC.